The 5 T cell receptor beta chains listed next were all sequenced from one sample in a study of blood T cell repertoires in COVID-19. The repertoire was sequenced with immunoSEQ multiplex PCR; TCRdb's copy has only in-frame clones and lacks some. The data show fewer than 200,000 clones, more than 60% seen once. Sequenced input: peripheral blood. These receptors were collected from a man aged 70-80 years with acute or convalescent COVID-19.

This rearrangement joins TRBV18 to TRBJ1-4; D is undetermined. The CDR3 extends over 15 amino acids. Germline lookup yields CDR1 KGHSH and CDR2 LQKENI. V lost 6 bases, J lost 5 bases, and 16 bases lay in between. CDR3 sequence reads: CASSQNRETNEKLFF. For the CDR3, the DNA is TGTGCCAGCTCCCAGAACCGGGAGACGAATGAAAAACTGTTTTTT.

In its sample, this clone was seen once. The CDR3 DNA reads TGTGCCAGCAGCATACTCCCGACTAGCGGGAGGGGTGAGCAGTTCTTC. Its protein is CASSILPTSGRGEQFF. The rearrangement uses TRBV6-2 or TRBV6-3 and TRBJ2-1; TRBD2 matches at 14 bases. Germline CDR1 MNHEY, CDR2 SVGEGT. J lost 9 bases, V lost 6 bases, and 10 bases had no gene match. The CDR3 consists of 16 residues.

The V gene is TRBV29-1, the J gene TRBJ1-4; 7 bases line up with TRBD1. Germline V CDR1 and CDR2: SQVTM, ANQGSEA. Unmatched junction bases numbered 8, after V lost 6 bases and J lost 7 bases. The CDR3 length is 13 residues. The DNA for the CDR3 is TGCAGCGTATTAGGGGGCCGGGGTGAAAAACTGTTTTTT. As protein: CSVLGGRGEKLFF.

The gene calls are TRBV7-9 and TRBJ1-4; no reliable D call. This CDR3 comprises 17 residues. Germline V gene data show CDR1 as SEHNR and CDR2 as FQNEAQ (reference sequence). Trimming pared 1 base from V and 0 bases from J, leaving 12 bases between. In DNA, the CDR3 is TGTGCCAGCAGCTTAGGCCAATGGGAGGCAACTAATGAAAAACTGTTTTTT. Translation gives CASSLGQWEATNEKLFF.

Comment on this clone: At one boundary the junction diverges from the germline segment, which might be a read error. This sequence joins TRBV10-3 and TRBJ1-1, with 8 nucleotides matching TRBD1. Germline-derived CDR1 and CDR2 are ENHRY and SYGVKD. The CDR3 loop spans 15 amino acids. The CDR3 reads CAIRESGGGGTEAFF. For the CDR3, the DNA is TGTGCCATCAGGGAGTCAGGGGGCGGTGGAACTGAAGCTTTCTTT.